What follows is one T cell receptor (beta chain) and its context. This clonotype has only a few counts. This receptor's antigen is unknown. No base-level quality is on record; no much larger clone is a single base apart. Every donor was a healthy Caucasian. The twin cohort consisted of three pairs of female monozygotic twins, all aged about 18 to 29 years. The RNA used for TCR libraries was isolated from peripheral blood mononuclear cells. The trim is 1 base for V and 7 bases for J, with a gap of 8 bases between the germline ends. The CDR3 holds 13 amino acids from the cysteine to the phenylalanine. Only the CDR3 part of the read is kept: 39 bases, read in frame from the first base. Preparation of the library involved 5' RACE. Instrument used: Illumina HiSeq 2000. Template switching added a universal primer binding site, and the final cDNA carried a unique molecular identifier that allowed TCR cDNA molecules to be counted accurately. First-strand cDNA for TCR alpha and beta chains was synthesized from specific primers in the conserved constant-segment region. To control for contamination, every cDNA library carried two barcodes: a SMART-Mk sample barcode plus Illumina barcodes. Two successive PCR steps introduced TruSeq adapter sequences along with Illumina sample barcodes. The Illumina HiSeq platform was used with custom primers to sequence TCR alpha and beta cDNA libraries. As for the original processing: MiGEC processed the raw reads to extract unique molecular identifiers, while MiXCR was used to determine the CDR3 positions. Recombination models were inferred per individual with the repgenHMM and IGoR tools using an EM algorithm. Shared clonotype analysis was performed with the tcR package in R, normalizing sharing by the product of cloneset sizes. To study raw recombination free of thymic and clonal selection effects, out-of-frame nonproductive sequences were analyzed. TCRdb reworked the public reads: Q25 trimming with fastp, MiXCR clone assembly, productive beta chains retained. For every CDR3 protein sequence, its rows merge into one entry that carries the most common genes and DNA. The V and J calls here are based on TCRdb, not the publication. Here the sample has hundreds of thousands of distinct CDR3 sequences; roughly an eighth occur a single time. Roughly 1.6% of the sample comes from the top ten.

This sample was included in a study of identical twins listed by TCRdb under 2016. Regarding the research as a whole: To test whether fetal clonotypes persist, this study deep-sequenced TCR alpha and beta repertoires from monozygotic twins, from unrelated adults of various ages, and from cord blood. To rule out contamination, replicate twin experiments were performed at different times with different library preparation protocols.

Broader findings and caveats from the paper: Invariant T cells such as MAIT and iNKT could partly confound zero-insertion analyses, although diverse VJ usage argued against such confounding for most clonotypes. Compared with coincidental sharing between unrelated individuals, out-of-frame TCR alpha sequences shared between twins had an excess of sequences with low generation probability. Out-of-frame TCR alpha sharing in monozygotic twins was systematically underestimated by recombination models, whereas sharing between unrelated individuals was in agreement with the recombination models. Excess twin sharing in beta out-of-frame sequences was weaker because fewer shared sequences lowered the signal-to-noise ratio. Because the same donors could not be followed over many years, the conclusions depended on cross-sectional statistical analysis. Abundant cord blood beta clonotypes had fewer insertions, young adult naive repertoires showed a similar but weaker trend, and memory repertoires showed no such trend.

These data were also reused for a study on yellow fever vaccine responses in identical twins. The second study reports: The authors reported that the T cell response to vaccination in identical twins appeared partly convergent and partly personalized. The study precisely tracked vaccine-responding T cell clones in identical twins.

The sequenced sample was PBMCs. The TCR originated in a woman between 18 and 29 years old in good health. In this chain, TRBV12-3 or TRBV12-4 is recombined with TRBJ2-1; the D gene is not confidently resolved. The DNA is TGTGCCAGCAGTTTAGAGGTCCAGAATGAGCAGTTCTTC. This gives the protein CASSLEVQNEQFF.